This T cell receptor beta chain emerged from a study of response to subunit inactivated influenza vaccine. Study observations and caveats: Seasonal influenza vaccination, on each occasion, was suggested by the authors to recruit few new T cells.

As regards this clonotype: Its antigen is not identified.

CDR1 and CDR2 (germline): SEHNR, FQNEAQ (reference sequence). The CDR3 extends over 16 amino acids. V was pared by 1 base and J by 0 bases, with 10 bases between. TCRdb re-derived calls from the RT-PCR reads in MiXCR, one entry per CDR3 protein. Of 530,000 or so distinct CDR3 sequences detected, 12% appear once; the ten largest clones hold 10% to 13%. The clonotype originates from a man aged 50 to 59 who received an inactivated influenza vaccine. The sample consisted of PBMCs from blood, taken on the day of vaccination. This chain uses TRBV7-9 with TRBJ2-4; D not certain. CDR3 in DNA: TGTGCCAGCAGCTTAGGAGGCGAATTAGCCAAAAACATTCAGTACTTC. Translated, it gives CASSLGGELAKNIQYF.